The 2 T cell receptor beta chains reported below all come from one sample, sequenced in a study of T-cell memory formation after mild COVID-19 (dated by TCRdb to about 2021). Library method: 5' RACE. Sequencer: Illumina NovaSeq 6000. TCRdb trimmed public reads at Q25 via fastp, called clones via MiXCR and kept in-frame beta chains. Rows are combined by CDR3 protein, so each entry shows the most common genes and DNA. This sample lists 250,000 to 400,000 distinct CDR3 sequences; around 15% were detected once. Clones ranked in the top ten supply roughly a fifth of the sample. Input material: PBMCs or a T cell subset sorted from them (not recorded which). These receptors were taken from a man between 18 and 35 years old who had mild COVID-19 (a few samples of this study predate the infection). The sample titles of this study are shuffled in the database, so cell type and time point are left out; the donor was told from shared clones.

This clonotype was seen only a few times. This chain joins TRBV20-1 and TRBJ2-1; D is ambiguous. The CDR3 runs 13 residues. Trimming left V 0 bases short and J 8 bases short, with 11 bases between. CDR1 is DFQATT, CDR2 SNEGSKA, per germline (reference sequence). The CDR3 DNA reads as TGCAGTGCTAGAGACGTCGGGCACGATGAGCAGTTCTTC. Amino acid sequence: CSARDVGHDEQFF.

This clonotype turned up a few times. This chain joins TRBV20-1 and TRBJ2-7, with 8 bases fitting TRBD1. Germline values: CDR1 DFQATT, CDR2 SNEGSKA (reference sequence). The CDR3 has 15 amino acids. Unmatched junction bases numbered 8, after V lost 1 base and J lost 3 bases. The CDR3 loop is CSARGGQDTDYEQYV. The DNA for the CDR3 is TGCAGTGCTAGAGGGGGACAGGATACCGACTACGAGCAGTACGTC.